The sequence of this TCR beta chain was determined in a study of shared clonotypes between healthy human individuals. The study's findings and limits: In several donors, about 5% of naive CD4 clonotypes appeared in common.

At deep level, the assay was performed. Only in-frame clones appear in the TCRdb table, and some are missing; sequencing was by immunoSEQ multiplex PCR. The sample yields fewer than 850,000 clones, about 90% seen once. This clone was picked up one time. Its specificity is unknown. The donor cohort consisted entirely of Caucasian adults residing in Nashville, Tennessee. CD8 memory was a combination of CD45RO+ cells and CCR7-negative CD45RA+ TemRA cells. The sequence came from a man aged 18 to 30 in good health. Some clones in this sample may be carry-over from other donors' samples. The sequencing sample was made of memory CD8+ T cells from PBMCs. As to subset: CD45RO+ cells pooled with CCR7-negative TemRA cells.

In nucleotides, the CDR3 is TGTGCCAGCAGTTTGCAGAATCCACCTGCCTACGAGCAGTACTTC. This encodes CASSLQNPPAYEQYF. V usage is TRBV28 and J usage is TRBJ2-7; D is unclear. Trimming shortened V by 3 bases and J by 2 bases, and 14 bases separated the two germline ends. CDR3 size: 15 residues. Germline CDR1 reads MDHEN; CDR2 reads SYDVKM.